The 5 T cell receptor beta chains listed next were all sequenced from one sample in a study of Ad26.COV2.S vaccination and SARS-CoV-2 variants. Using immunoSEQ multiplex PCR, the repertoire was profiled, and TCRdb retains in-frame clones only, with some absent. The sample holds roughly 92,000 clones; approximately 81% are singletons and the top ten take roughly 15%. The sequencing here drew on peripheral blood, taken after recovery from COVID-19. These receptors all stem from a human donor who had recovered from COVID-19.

The CDR3 reads CASSLSITDTQYF. In DNA, the CDR3 is TGTGCCAGCAGCTTATCGATCACAGATACGCAGTATTTT. The chain employs TRBV7-3 and TRBJ2-3, with D unresolved. There are 13 residues in the CDR3. Germline V CDR1 and CDR2: SGHTA, FQGTGA. Between the trimmed V and J ends, which lost 2 bases and 2 bases, there was a span of 5 bases.

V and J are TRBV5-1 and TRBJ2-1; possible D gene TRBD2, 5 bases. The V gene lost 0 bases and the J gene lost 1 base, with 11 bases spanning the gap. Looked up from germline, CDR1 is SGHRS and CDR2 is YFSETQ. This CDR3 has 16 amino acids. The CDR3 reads CASSLGSGWSYNEQFF. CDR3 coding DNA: TGCGCCAGCAGCTTGGGGAGCGGATGGTCCTACAATGAGCAGTTCTTC.

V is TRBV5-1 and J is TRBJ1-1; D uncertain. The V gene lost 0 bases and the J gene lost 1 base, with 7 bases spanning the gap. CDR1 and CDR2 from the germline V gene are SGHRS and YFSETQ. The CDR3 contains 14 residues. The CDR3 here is CASSLERRNTEAFF. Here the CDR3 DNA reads TGCGCCAGCAGCTTGGAAAGGCGGAACACTGAAGCTTTCTTT.

The DNA of the CDR3 is TGTGCCAGCAGCACGACAGGGGGCGTCCCGGGGCAGCCCCAGCATTTT. Translating it yields CASSTTGGVPGQPQHF. The V gene is TRBV21-1, the J gene TRBJ1-5; the D call of TRBD1 is as the table states it, not checked on the DNA. TRBV21-1 has pseudogene status. This CDR3 comprises 16 residues.

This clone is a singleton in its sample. The CDR3 protein is CASSYSGGSGYEQYF. CDR3 nucleotides: TGTGCCAGCAGTTACTCAGGAGGCTCGGGATACGAGCAGTACTTC. This chain links TRBV6-5 with TRBJ2-7; weak D call: TRBD2 (5 bases). The CDR3 is 15 amino acids. V lost 0 bases and J 4 bases, leaving 13 bases between the germline ends. Germline CDR1 reads MNHEY; CDR2 reads SVGAGI.